This T cell receptor beta chain was sequenced for a study of blood T cell repertoires in COVID-19. The table came from immunoSEQ multiplex PCR; TCRdb's copy has only in-frame clones and leaves some out. The sample includes 150,000 or so clones, 65% to 90% of them seen just once. The CDR3 runs 14 residues. Germline V lookup: CDR1 MNHEY, CDR2 SVGAGI. The V gene lost 4 bases and the J gene lost 2 bases, with 9 bases spanning the gap. Specimen: peripheral blood. J is TRBJ1-5 and V is TRBV6-5; TRBD1 is a possible D gene (6 bases). The receptor was isolated from a woman aged 55-69 years with COVID-19, enrolled during active disease. The CDR3 sequence is CASSFSGGNQPQHF. CDR3 DNA: TGTGCCAGCAGTTTTTCAGGGGGCAATCAGCCCCAGCATTTT.